This record looks at one TCR beta chain sequence and its context. Its antigen is currently unknown. Read coverage stops 3 residues before the CDR3 terminus; the germline J gene supplies the remainder. MY09/MY11 PCR detected cervical HPV DNA; dot-blot assigned genotypes. This record comes from a study of T cells in women clearing cervical HPV infection. General study results and limits: Richness plus V gene abundances separated cases from controls with AUC around 0.79. Repertoire richness, not evenness, was significantly elevated in CIN3+ cases versus controls.

The germline V gene has CDR1 SGHTA and CDR2 FQGTGA. The CDR3 sequence is 16 residues long. Trimming removed 5 bases from V and 3 bases from J; junction bases left unmatched: 6. Generated by immunoSEQ multiplex PCR, the TCRdb table keeps only in-frame clones and is missing some. The sample's table shows 25,000 to 30,000 clones. The sample comprised blood buffy coat. V usage is TRBV7-3 and J usage is TRBJ2-1, with TRBD2 matching over 11 bases. The source is a woman between 18 and 70 years old with a cervical HPV16 infection that either progressed to CIN3+ or cleared (not recorded which). Here the CDR3 reads CASSPSGLADYNEQFF. The sequenced part of the CDR3 DNA is TGTGCCAGCAGCCCATCGGGACTAGCGGACTACAATGAG.